This TCR beta chain was profiled in a study of T cell responses to AZD1222 COVID-19 vaccine. Background on the study: Pooled together were second doses at about 4 or about 12 weeks. General observations from the study: Vaccine-related CD4 TCRs covered spike, predominating at 160-218 and 743-854. Donors in the cohort were predominantly white British and more often female, and clonal diversity was possibly underestimated. Elevations in Spike-specific TCR breadth and depth followed administration of two AZD1222 doses.

About this clone itself: Its target is unknown.

This CDR3 has 12 residues. Per the germline V gene, CDR1 is MNHEY and CDR2 is SVGEGT. The ends were cut back, 2 bases at V and 6 bases at J, with 8 bases in the middle. The table came from immunoSEQ multiplex PCR; TCRdb's copy has only in-frame clones and leaves some out. Of about 130,000 clones detected, about 93% appear once; the ten largest clones hold around 7%. The sequences come from peripheral blood, collected on day 0 of AZD1222 vaccination. This chain connects TRBV6-2 or TRBV6-3 to TRBJ2-7; D is ambiguous. The receptor comes from an adult in good health. In nucleotides, the CDR3 is TGTGCCAGCAGTTACGTACGGGTCGAGCAGTACTTC. Its protein is CASSYVRVEQYF.